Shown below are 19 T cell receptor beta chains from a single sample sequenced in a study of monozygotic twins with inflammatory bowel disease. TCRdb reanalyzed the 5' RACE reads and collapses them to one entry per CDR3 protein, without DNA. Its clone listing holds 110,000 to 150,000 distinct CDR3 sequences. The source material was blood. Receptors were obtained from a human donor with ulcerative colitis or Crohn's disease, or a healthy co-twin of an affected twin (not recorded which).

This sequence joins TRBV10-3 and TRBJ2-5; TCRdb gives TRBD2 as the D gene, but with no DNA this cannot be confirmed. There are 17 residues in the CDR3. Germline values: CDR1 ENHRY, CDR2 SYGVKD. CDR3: CAISESQAGGPLETQYF.

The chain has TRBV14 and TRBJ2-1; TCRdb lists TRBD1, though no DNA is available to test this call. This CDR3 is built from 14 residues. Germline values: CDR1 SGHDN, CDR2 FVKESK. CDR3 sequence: CASSETGKHNEQFF. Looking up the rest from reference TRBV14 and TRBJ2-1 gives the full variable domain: EAGVTQFPSHSVIEKGQTVTLRCDPISGHDNLYWYRRVMGKEIKFLLHFVKESKQDESGMPNNRFLAERTGGTYSTLKVQPAELEDSGVYFCASSETGKHNEQFFGPGTRLTVL.

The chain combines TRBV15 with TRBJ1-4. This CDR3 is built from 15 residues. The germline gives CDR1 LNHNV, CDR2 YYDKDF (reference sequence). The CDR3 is CATSRDLGEDEKLFF.

The CDR3: CATTIGGDGYGYTF. The genes are TRBV15 and TRBJ1-2. CDR1 LNHNV and CDR2 YYDKDF come from the germline V gene (reference sequence). CDR3 length: 14 residues.

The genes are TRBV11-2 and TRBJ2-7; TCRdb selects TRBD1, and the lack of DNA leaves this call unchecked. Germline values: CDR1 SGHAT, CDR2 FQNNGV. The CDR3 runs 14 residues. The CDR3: CASSWTGQDYEQYF.

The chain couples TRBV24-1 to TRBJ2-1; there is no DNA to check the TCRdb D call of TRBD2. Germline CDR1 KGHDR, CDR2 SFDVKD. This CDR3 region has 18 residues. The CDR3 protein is CATSDTRLAGALGNEQFF.

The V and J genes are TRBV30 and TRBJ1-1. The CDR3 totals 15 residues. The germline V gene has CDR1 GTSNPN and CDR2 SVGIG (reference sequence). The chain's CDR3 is CAWSVPLGGSTEAFF.

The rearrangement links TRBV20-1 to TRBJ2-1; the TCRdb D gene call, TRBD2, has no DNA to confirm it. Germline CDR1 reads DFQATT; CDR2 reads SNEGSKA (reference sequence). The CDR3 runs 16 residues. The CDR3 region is CSARDNSGNSYNEQFF.

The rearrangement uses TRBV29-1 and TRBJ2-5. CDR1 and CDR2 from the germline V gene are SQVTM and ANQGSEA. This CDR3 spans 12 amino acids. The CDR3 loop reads CSAGGNQETQYF.

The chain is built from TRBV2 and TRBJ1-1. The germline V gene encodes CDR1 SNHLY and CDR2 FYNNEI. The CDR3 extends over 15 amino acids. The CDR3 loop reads CARASAGGAGTEAFF.

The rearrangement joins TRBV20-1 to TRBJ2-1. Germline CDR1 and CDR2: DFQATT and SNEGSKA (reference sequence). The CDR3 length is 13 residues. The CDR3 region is CSARRLANNEQFF.

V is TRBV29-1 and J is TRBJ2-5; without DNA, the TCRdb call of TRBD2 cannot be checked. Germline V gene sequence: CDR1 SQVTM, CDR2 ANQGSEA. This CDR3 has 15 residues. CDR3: CSSRESLAGGETQYF.

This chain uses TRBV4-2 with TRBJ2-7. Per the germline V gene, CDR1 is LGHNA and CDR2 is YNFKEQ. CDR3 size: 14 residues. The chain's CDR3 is CASSQGVGSGEQYF.

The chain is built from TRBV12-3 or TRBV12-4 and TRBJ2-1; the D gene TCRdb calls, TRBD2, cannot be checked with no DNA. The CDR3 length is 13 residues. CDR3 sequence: CASRSPLYDEQFF.

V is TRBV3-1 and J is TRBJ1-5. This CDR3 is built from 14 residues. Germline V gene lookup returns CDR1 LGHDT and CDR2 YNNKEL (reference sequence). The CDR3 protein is CASSHHQFIQPQHF.

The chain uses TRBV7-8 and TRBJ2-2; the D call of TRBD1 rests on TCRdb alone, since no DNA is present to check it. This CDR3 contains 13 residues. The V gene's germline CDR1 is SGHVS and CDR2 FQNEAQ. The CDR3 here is CASSRATFRELFF.

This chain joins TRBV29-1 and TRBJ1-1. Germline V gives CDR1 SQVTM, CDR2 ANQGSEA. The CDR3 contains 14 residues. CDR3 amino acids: CSVEPTAPYTEAFF.

CDR3 sequence: CASSLDRDQPQHF. The chain uses TRBV11-2 and TRBJ1-5. The CDR3 runs to 13 residues. The germline gives CDR1 SGHAT, CDR2 FQNNGV.

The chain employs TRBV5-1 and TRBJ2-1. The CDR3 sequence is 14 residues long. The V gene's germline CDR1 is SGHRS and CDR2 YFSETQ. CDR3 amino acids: CASSLAIGDNEQFF.